Each of the 28 T cell receptor beta chains below was sequenced from the same sample in a study of blood T cells in healthy people across ages. A second PCR, run for roughly 7 to 11 cycles, used a sample-barcoded 5' primer plus a J-beta primer mix. TCRdb re-analysed the 5' RACE reads in MiXCR, keeping a single row per CDR3 protein. This table holds approximately 800,000 distinct CDR3 sequences, 25% found once. These data also featured in a second study, about T cells of mothers and their children.

Sequencing was carried out using blood. The receptor source for this set is a boy between 5 and 17 years old in good health.

This clonotype was detected a few times. V and J are TRBV28 and TRBJ2-1, with D perhaps TRBD2 (7 bases). This CDR3 is built from 16 residues. Between the trimmed V and J ends, which lost 5 bases and 0 bases, there was a span of 14 bases. Germline lookup yields CDR1 MDHEN and CDR2 SYDVKM. CDR3 loop: CASSTWGGHSYNEQFF. CDR3 DNA sequence: TGTGCCAGCAGTACCTGGGGGGGGCACTCCTACAATGAGCAGTTCTTC.

This chain links TRBV5-6 with TRBJ2-7; D may be TRBD1 (6 bases). The CDR3 covers 14 residues. Trimming left V 5 bases short and J 2 bases short, with 14 bases between. Germline V CDR1 and CDR2: SGHDT, YYEEEE. The CDR3 nucleotides are TGTGCCAGCAGGGAGACAGGCCTTACCTACGAGCAGTACGTC. The encoded protein is CASRETGLTYEQYV.

The V gene is TRBV6-6, the J gene TRBJ2-7; the match to TRBD1 covers 8 bases. The germline CDR1 and CDR2 sequences are MNHNY and SVGAGI (reference sequence). This CDR3 comprises 15 residues. Losses at the gene ends were 5 bases for V and 2 bases for J; bases not matched to a gene: 8. CDR3 DNA: TGTGCCAGCAGTCCGGACAGGGCGGGAACCTACGAGCAGTACTTC. It translates to CASSPDRAGTYEQYF.

This clonotype occurred many times. The rearrangement uses TRBV29-1 and TRBJ1-4; a weak D match, TRBD1 (5 bases). Per germline, CDR1 SQVTM and CDR2 ANQGSEA. CDR3 length equals 13 residues. Deletions cut 6 bases from V and 4 bases from J, with 12 bases between. As DNA, the CDR3 is TGCAGCGTCACAGGAAGGCTTAATGAAAAACTGTTTTTT. Protein product: CSVTGRLNEKLFF.

This clonotype was seen a few times. The chain joins TRBV24-1 to TRBJ2-5; 10 bases fit TRBD2. The J call may be incorrect, as the DNA end agrees better with TRBJ2-1. The CDR3 loop spans 16 amino acids. Germline values: CDR1 KGHDR, CDR2 SFDVKD. Here the CDR3 DNA reads TGTGCCACCAGTGATTTGGCGTCTAGCGGGAGCTATGAGCAGTTCTTC. It yields the protein CATSDLASSGSYEQFF.

This clonotype has a handful of counts. The V call is TRBV20-1, the J call TRBJ2-5, with TRBD2 matching 13 bases. The DNA end is more similar to TRBJ2-7, so the J call may be wrong. From germline, CDR1 is DFQATT and CDR2 SNEGSKA (reference sequence). CDR3 size: 14 residues. The CDR3 protein is CSGLAGGRSYEQYF. In DNA, the CDR3 is TGCAGTGGACTAGCGGGAGGCCGATCCTACGAGCAGTACTTC.

The chain uses TRBV4-3 and TRBJ1-1, with D uncertain. Trimming stripped 0 bases from V and 3 bases from J, with 8 bases between. The CDR3 contains 14 residues. Germline V gene data show CDR1 as LGHNA and CDR2 as YSLEER. The CDR3 spells CASSQDRVHTEAFF. The CDR3 DNA reads as TGCGCCAGCAGCCAAGATCGGGTTCACACTGAAGCTTTCTTT.

J is TRBJ2-3 and V is TRBV3-1, with 10 bases lining up with TRBD2. This CDR3 spans 18 amino acids. The V segment lost 0 bases and the J segment 5 bases; nucleotides outside the gene matches: 11. Germline V gives CDR1 LGHDT, CDR2 YNNKEL (reference sequence). CDR3 sequence: CASSQEHASLAGEDTQYF. CDR3 nucleotides: TGTGCCAGCAGCCAAGAACACGCGAGCCTAGCGGGGGAAGATACGCAGTATTTT.

A few counts support this clonotype. CDR3 DNA sequence: TGCAGCATCCGACAGGGCTCTGGAAACACCATATATTTT. This translates into CSIRQGSGNTIYF. The chain is built from TRBV29-1 and TRBJ1-3, with 7 positions matching TRBD1. Germline V CDR1 and CDR2: SQVTM, ANQGSEA. The CDR3 covers 13 residues. Trimming removed 8 bases from V and 0 bases from J; junction bases left unmatched: 4.

This clonotype was counted only a few times. The chain is built from TRBV19 and TRBJ1-1, with D hard to call. The CDR3 is 12 amino acids. Trimming left V 6 bases short and J 3 bases short, with 8 bases between. Looked up from germline, CDR1 is LNHDA and CDR2 is SQIVND (reference sequence). CDR3 sequence (DNA): TGTGCCAGTAGGGCTGTCGACACTGAAGCTTTCTTT. Amino acid sequence: CASRAVDTEAFF.

In this sample, this clonotype turned up a few times. This chain joins TRBV6-2 or TRBV6-3 and TRBJ2-1, with D possibly TRBD2 on 5 matching bases. The CDR3 length is 16 residues. Looked up from germline, CDR1 is MNHEY and CDR2 is SVGEGT. CDR3 nucleotide sequence: TGTGCTAGCGATGGCTTGGACGCTAGCTCCTACAATGAGCAGTTCTTC. It is translated as CASDGLDASSYNEQFF.

This clonotype has a handful of counts. The rearrangement uses TRBV12-3 or TRBV12-4 and TRBJ2-7, with D possibly TRBD1 on 6 matching bases. The end of the DNA is better explained by TRBJ2-4, so the J call may be wrong. The CDR3 contains 17 residues. CDR3 sequence: CASSLGTARRAKNIQYF. CDR3 nucleotides: TGTGCCAGCAGTTTAGGGACAGCGCGTCGGGCCAAAAACATTCAGTACTTC.

The chain couples TRBV6-5 to TRBJ2-7, with TRBD2 identical over 10 bases. CDR3 length: 17 amino acids. Looked up from germline, CDR1 is MNHEY and CDR2 is SVGAGI. V gave up 2 bases and J gave up 4 bases; unmatched junction bases: 11. The CDR3 coding sequence is TGTGCCAGCAGTTACATCGGGCTAGCGGGGGAAGGTTACGAGCAGTACTTC. Translating gives CASSYIGLAGEGYEQYF.

This rearrangement joins TRBV29-1 to TRBJ2-5; maybe TRBD1 (6 bases). V lost 4 bases to trimming and J lost 3 bases, with 12 bases between them. The germline V gene has CDR1 SQVTM and CDR2 ANQGSEA. The CDR3 contains 13 residues. In DNA, the CDR3 is TGCAGCGTTGTGCCGGACAGCAAAGAGACCCAGTACTTC. It codes for CSVVPDSKETQYF.

This clonotype was seen more than once but under ten times. The chain has TRBV29-1 and TRBJ2-5, with TRBD2 matching 9 bases. This CDR3 has 17 amino acids. Germline V gene sequence: CDR1 SQVTM, CDR2 ANQGSEA. Trimming took 6 bases from V and 5 from J; bases not matched to a gene: 19. The CDR3 DNA sequence: TGCAGCGTGCTGAGGACTAGCGAGAAGACCTATAGGGAGACCCAGTACTTC. Translation gives CSVLRTSEKTYRETQYF. Full variable domain (missing parts from reference TRBV29-1 and TRBJ2-5): SAVISQKPSRDICQRGTSLTIQCQVDSQVTMMFWYRQQPGQSLTLIATANQGSEATYESGFVIDKFPISRPNLTFSTLTVSNMSPEDSSIYLCSVLRTSEKTYRETQYFGPGTRLLVL.

The rearrangement uses TRBV20-1 and TRBJ2-5; weak D call: TRBD1 (5 bases). Per germline, CDR1 DFQATT and CDR2 SNEGSKA (reference sequence). The V gene lost 0 bases and the J gene lost 4 bases, with 18 bases spanning the gap. The CDR3 sequence is 16 residues long. The CDR3 coding sequence is TGCAGTGCTAGAGATCAGGGTGTCTACCGGCTAGAGACCCAGTACTTC. Protein sequence: CSARDQGVYRLETQYF.

A few counts support this clonotype. The junction and the germline gene differ at one end; a read error may be behind it. The rearrangement links TRBV7-2 to TRBJ2-1, with D possibly being TRBD1 (6 bases). CDR1 SGHTA and CDR2 FQGNSA come from the germline V gene. The CDR3 has 14 amino acids. The CDR3 region is CAGSPTGRVNEQFF. CDR3 nucleotides: TGTGCCGGCAGCCCGACAGGAAGGGTCAATGAGCAGTTCTTC.

The sample holds many counts of this clonotype. The chain joins TRBV29-1 to TRBJ2-2; D gene unclear. Per germline, CDR1 SQVTM and CDR2 ANQGSEA. The CDR3 is 12 amino acids. Deletions cut 4 bases from V and 1 base from J, with 4 bases between. As DNA, the CDR3 is TGCAGCGTTGGAAGGAACACCGGGGAGCTGTTTTTT. Translated: CSVGRNTGELFF.

This clonotype was counted only a few times. The gene calls are TRBV28 and TRBJ2-5, with TRBD1 matching over 7 bases. The end of the DNA aligns better with TRBJ2-7, so the J call may be wrong. Per the germline V gene, CDR1 is MDHEN and CDR2 is SYDVKM. There are 15 residues in the CDR3. Written as DNA, the CDR3 is TGTGCCAGCAGCGATCGACAGGGATTCTCCTACGAGCAGTACTTC. Protein product: CASSDRQGFSYEQYF.

The rearrangement joins TRBV7-8 to TRBJ1-2, with a possible D match to TRBD1 (6 bases). CDR3 length equals 14 residues. CDR1 and CDR2 (germline): SGHVS, FQNEAQ. The V end lost 1 base, the J end lost 8 bases, and 14 bases lay between the germline ends. The DNA of the CDR3 is TGTGCCAGCAGCTTAGATCTGGGGGCAAGAGGCTACACCTTC. This codes for CASSLDLGARGYTF.

The chain joins TRBV20-1 to TRBJ1-1, with 7 positions matching TRBD1. The trim removed 5 bases at V and 2 bases at J, leaving 5 bases unmatched. The CDR3 totals 13 residues. Germline V CDR1 and CDR2: DFQATT, SNEGSKA (reference sequence). This chain's CDR3 is CSAGRDSNTEAFF. The CDR3 nucleotides read TGCAGTGCTGGCCGGGACAGCAACACTGAAGCTTTCTTT.

This clonotype occurred a few times. The V call is TRBV29-1, the J call TRBJ2-7, with 11 bases lining up with TRBD1. Germline V gene data show CDR1 as SQVTM and CDR2 as ANQGSEA. CDR3 length: 12 amino acids. The V segment lost 3 bases and the J segment 10 bases; nucleotides outside the gene matches: 5. The CDR3 loop is CSVEPGQGEQYF. The CDR3 nucleotides are TGCAGCGTTGAGCCGGGACAGGGGGAACAGTACTTC.

CDR3 DNA sequence: TGTGCCAGCAGCTTAGGCCAGGGACTAGTGGGAGGGGGAGAGCAGTTCTTC. Amino acid sequence: CASSLGQGLVGGGEQFF. V is TRBV7-3 and J is TRBJ2-5, with 8 bases fitting TRBD2. The J call may be mistaken, given a closer DNA end match to TRBJ2-1. Germline V CDR1 and CDR2: SGHTA, FQGTGA. The CDR3 consists of 17 residues.

The chain links TRBV20-1 to TRBJ2-1; D might be TRBD2 (6 bases). The J call is uncertain, as TRBJ2-7 better fits the DNA end. The CDR3 length is 13 residues. The germline gives CDR1 DFQATT, CDR2 SNEGSKA (reference sequence). Here the CDR3 reads CSAREAGRYEQYF. The CDR3 DNA reads TGCAGTGCTAGAGAGGCAGGGAGGTACGAGCAGTACTTC.

Worth noting for this clonotype: In this CDR3 the conserved last residue, phenylalanine or tryptophan, is missing, so a read error is likely. J is TRBJ2-1 and V is TRBV2; D is unresolved. There are 11 residues in the CDR3. Germline-derived CDR1 and CDR2 are SNHLY and FYNNEI. V gave up 6 bases and J gave up 3 bases, with 3 bases separating them. In DNA, the CDR3 is TGTGCCAGCAGGAACTACAATGAGCAGTTCTTA. As protein: CASRNYNEQFL.

The chain uses TRBV12-5 and TRBJ2-1, with 13 bases aligning to TRBD2. V lost 7 bases, J lost 11 bases, and 2 bases stayed unmatched. CDR1 and CDR2 from the germline V gene are LGHNT and FRNRAP. This CDR3 spans 12 amino acids. CDR3 sequence (DNA): TGTGCTAGTGTGGGACTAGCGGGAAAGCAGTTCTTC. This gives the protein CASVGLAGKQFF.

This clonotype was observed a few times. This chain uses TRBV7-2 with TRBJ2-5; D may correspond to TRBD1 or TRBD2 (5 bases each). The length of the CDR3 is 14 residues. The ends were cut back, 7 bases at V and 5 bases at J, with 17 bases in the middle. The germline CDR1 and CDR2 sequences are SGHTA and FQGNSA. CDR3 bases: TGTGCCAGCAAACCGGGGCAGGGCCCCGAGACCCAGTACTTC. Its protein product is CASKPGQGPETQYF.

The chain uses TRBV7-8 and TRBJ2-5; 8 positions match TRBD1. Near its end, the DNA agrees better with TRBJ2-7, so the J call may be wrong. This CDR3 is 14 amino acids long. The germline V gene encodes CDR1 SGHVS and CDR2 FQNEAQ. The CDR3 bases are TGTGCCAGCAGCTTGATACCAGGGGGCGTCGAGCAGTACTTC. Its translation: CASSLIPGGVEQYF.